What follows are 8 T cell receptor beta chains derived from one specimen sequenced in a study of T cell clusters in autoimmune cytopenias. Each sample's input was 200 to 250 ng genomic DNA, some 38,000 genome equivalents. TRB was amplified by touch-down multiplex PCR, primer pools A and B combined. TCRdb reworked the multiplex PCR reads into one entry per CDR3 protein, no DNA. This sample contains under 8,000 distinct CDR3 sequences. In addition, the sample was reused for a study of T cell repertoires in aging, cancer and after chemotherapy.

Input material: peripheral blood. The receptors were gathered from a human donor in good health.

CDR3 sequence reads: CASRPTLRAGIYGYTF. This chain uses TRBV4-1 with TRBJ1-2. The CDR3 loop spans 16 amino acids. CDR1 is MGHRA and CDR2 is YSYEKL in the germline V gene.

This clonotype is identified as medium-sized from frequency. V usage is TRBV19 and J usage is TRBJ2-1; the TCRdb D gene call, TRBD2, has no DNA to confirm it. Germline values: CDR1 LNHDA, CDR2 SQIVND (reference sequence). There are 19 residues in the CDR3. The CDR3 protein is CASSLRGLAGGGVHNEQFF.

CDR3 protein: CASTAASGGEQYF. The rearrangement links TRBV6-6 to TRBJ2-7; TCRdb gives TRBD2 as the D gene, but with no DNA this cannot be confirmed. Looked up from germline, CDR1 is MNHNY and CDR2 is SVGAGI (reference sequence). CDR3 length: 13 residues.

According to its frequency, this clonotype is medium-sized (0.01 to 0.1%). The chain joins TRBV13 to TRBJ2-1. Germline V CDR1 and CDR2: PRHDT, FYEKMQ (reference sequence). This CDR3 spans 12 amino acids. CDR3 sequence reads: CASSLTLGEQFF.

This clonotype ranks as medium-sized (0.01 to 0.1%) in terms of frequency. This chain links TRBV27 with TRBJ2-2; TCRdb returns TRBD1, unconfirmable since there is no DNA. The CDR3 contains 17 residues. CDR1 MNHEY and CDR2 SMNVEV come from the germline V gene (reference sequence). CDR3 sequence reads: CASSRRQLNQDTGELFF.

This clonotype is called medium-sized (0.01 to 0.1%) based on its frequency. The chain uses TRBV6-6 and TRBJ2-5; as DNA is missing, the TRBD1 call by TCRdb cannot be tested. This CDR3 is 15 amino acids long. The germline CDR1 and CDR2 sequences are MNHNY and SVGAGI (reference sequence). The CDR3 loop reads CASSYAGTAQETQYF.

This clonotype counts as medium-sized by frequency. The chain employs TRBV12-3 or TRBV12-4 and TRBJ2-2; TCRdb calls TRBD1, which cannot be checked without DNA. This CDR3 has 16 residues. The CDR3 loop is CASSSTGTQGTGELFF.

Here the CDR3 reads CATSSPGGGGGSYEQYF. The chain uses TRBV15 and TRBJ2-7; without DNA, the TCRdb call of TRBD1 cannot be checked. Germline CDR1 reads LNHNV; CDR2 reads YYDKDF (reference sequence). There are 17 residues in the CDR3.